The 25 T cell receptor beta chains given below trace back to one sample, sequenced in a study of T-cell memory formation after mild COVID-19. Using its own MiXCR run on the 5' RACE reads, TCRdb lists one record per CDR3 protein. The sample consists of under 150,000 distinct CDR3 sequences, around a fifth of them appearing once. The sample consisted of PBMCs or a T cell subset sorted from them (not recorded which). The receptors originated from a man aged 18 to 30 who had mild COVID-19 (a few samples of this study predate the infection). Cell type and time point are not known.

This chain uses TRBV6-2 or TRBV6-3 with TRBJ1-5; 9 bases fit TRBD1. The CDR3 is 16 residues long. The V gene's germline CDR1 is MNHEY and CDR2 SVGEGT. Losses at the gene ends were 6 bases for V and 1 base for J; bases not matched to a gene: 7. The CDR3 DNA sequence: TGTGCCAGCAGCACGGACAGGGGAATCAGCAATCAGCCCCAGCATTTT. It yields the protein CASSTDRGISNQPQHF.

This sequence joins TRBV19 and TRBJ1-5; possible D gene TRBD1, 6 bases. Trimming removed 6 bases from V and 6 bases from J, with 15 bases in between. This CDR3 spans 14 amino acids. The V gene's germline CDR1 is LNHDA and CDR2 SQIVND (reference sequence). The CDR3 DNA is TGTGCCAGTAGATCCGGGGGGGGCGGTCAGCCCCAGCATTTT. Encoded protein: CASRSGGGGQPQHF.

This clonotype was counted a few times. The V gene is TRBV3-1, the J gene TRBJ2-7, with a tentative D call TRBD1 (7 bases). The CDR3 is made up of 15 amino acids. V was pared by 1 base and J by 4 bases, with 14 bases between. Per the germline V gene, CDR1 is LGHDT and CDR2 is YNNKEL (reference sequence). The CDR3 here is CASSQGTGEVYEQYF. The CDR3 coding sequence is TGTGCCAGCAGCCAAGGAACAGGGGAGGTGTACGAGCAGTACTTC.

J is TRBJ2-2 and V is TRBV23-1, with 11 positions matching TRBD1. TRBV23-1 carries the ORF label, with uncertain function. V lost 11 bases and J lost 1; bases outside the gene matches: 9. This CDR3 has 16 residues. In DNA, the CDR3 is TGCGCCGCTCATGGACAGGGGGCGGTGAACACCGGGGAGCTGTTTTTT. Protein: CAAHGQGAVNTGELFF.

This clonotype was found a few times. This chain joins TRBV6-5 and TRBJ2-1, with D maybe TRBD2 (6 bases). Looked up from germline, CDR1 is MNHEY and CDR2 is SVGAGI. The length of the CDR3 is 14 residues. Trimming pared 5 bases from V and 9 bases from J, leaving 17 bases between. CDR3 in DNA: TGTGCCAGCAGTAACCCGGGAGAACGGGGTGAGCAGTTCTTC. Translated, it gives CASSNPGERGEQFF.

The chain joins TRBV5-1 to TRBJ2-3; 9 bases are a match to TRBD1. The CDR3 contains 18 residues. Germline V lookup: CDR1 SGHRS, CDR2 YFSETQ. After removal of 3 bases from V and 7 bases from J, the junction contained 18 bases not matched to a gene. CDR3 DNA sequence: TGCGCCAGCAGCTCTCTGCGAGTTGGGACAGGGCGTCAAAATACGCAGTATTTT. As protein: CASSSLRVGTGRQNTQYF. Looking up the rest from reference TRBV5-1 and TRBJ2-3 gives the full variable domain: KAGVTQTPRYLIKTRGQQVTLSCSPISGHRSVSWYQQTPGQGLQFLFEYFSETQRNKGNFPGRFSGRQFSNSRSEMNVSTLELGDSALYLCASSSLRVGTGRQNTQYFGPGTRLTVL.

This clonotype was observed a few times. The chain uses TRBV6-5 and TRBJ2-1; 11 positions match TRBD2. Per germline, CDR1 MNHEY and CDR2 SVGAGI. After removal of 4 bases from V and 5 bases from J, the junction contained 10 bases not matched to a gene. CDR3 length equals 17 residues. The CDR3 here is CASSSPPSGGLDNEQFF. DNA of the CDR3: TGTGCCAGCAGTTCCCCTCCTAGCGGGGGGCTCGACAATGAGCAGTTCTTC.

The CDR3 DNA sequence: TGTGCCAGCACAAGCCTCCGGGGCGACTCGTGGGTGGAGCAGTTCTTC. Its translation is CASTSLRGDSWVEQFF. V and J are TRBV7-9 and TRBJ2-1, with D perhaps matching TRBD1 or TRBD2 (5 bases each). Germline V gives CDR1 SEHNR, CDR2 FQNEAQ (reference sequence). V lost 7 bases to trimming and J lost 10 bases, with 26 bases between them. The CDR3 has 16 amino acids.

This chain uses TRBV4-1 with TRBJ1-5, with D possibly TRBD1 on 5 matching bases. The germline V gene has CDR1 MGHRA and CDR2 YSYEKL. The CDR3 totals 14 residues. The ends were cut back, 6 bases at V and 4 bases at J, with 13 bases in the middle. CDR3 loop: CASRGLGENQPQHF. CDR3 nucleotide sequence: TGCGCCAGCAGGGGGCTCGGAGAAAATCAGCCCCAGCATTTT.

This clonotype was detected only a few times. The genes are TRBV12-3 or TRBV12-4 and TRBJ2-5; the D gene is possibly TRBD2 (5 bases). CDR3 size: 16 residues. Trimming cost V 3 bases and J 2 bases, with 16 bases left between them. The CDR3 region is CASSFILAGRQETQYF. The CDR3 bases are TGTGCCAGCAGTTTTATCCTAGCAGGAAGACAAGAGACCCAGTACTTC.

This chain links TRBV9 with TRBJ2-1; unclear D gene. Germline V gives CDR1 SGDLS, CDR2 YYNGEE. The CDR3 contains 11 residues. Trimming took 1 base from V and 9 from J, leaving 5 bases between them. The CDR3 reads CASSVFGEQFF. The CDR3 DNA reads TGTGCCAGCAGCGTATTCGGTGAGCAGTTCTTC. The variable domain in full, completed from reference TRBV9 and TRBJ2-1, reads DSGVTQTPKHLITATGQRVTLRCSPRSGDLSVYWYQQSLDQGLQFLIQYYNGEERAKGNILERFSAQQFPDLHSELNLSSLELGDSALYFCASSVFGEQFFGPGTRLTVL.

This chain connects TRBV29-1 to TRBJ2-3, with 9 positions matching TRBD1. Unmatched junction bases numbered 9, after V lost 1 base and J lost 7 bases. This CDR3 comprises 15 residues. In germline, CDR1 is SQVTM, CDR2 ANQGSEA. This chain's CDR3 is CSVEGWTGTGNTQYF. CDR3 in DNA: TGCAGCGTTGAAGGTTGGACAGGGACAGGGAATACGCAGTATTTT.

This chain joins TRBV12-3 or TRBV12-4 and TRBJ1-1; 7 positions agree with TRBD1. V shed 5 bases and J 4 bases; nucleotides not matched to a gene: 1. There are 12 residues in the CDR3. CDR3 in DNA: TGTGCCAGCAGTGCAGGGGGCACTGAAGCTTTCTTT. Translation gives CASSAGGTEAFF.

This clonotype was seen a handful of times. This rearrangement joins TRBV27 to TRBJ2-3; D is unresolved. CDR1 and CDR2 (germline): MNHEY, SMNVEV (reference sequence). There are 12 residues in the CDR3. Trimming stripped 6 bases from V and 0 bases from J, with 4 bases between. The chain's CDR3 is CASRTSTDTQYF. CDR3 sequence (DNA): TGTGCCAGCAGGACTAGCACAGATACGCAGTATTTT.

The genes are TRBV20-1 and TRBJ2-6; the D gene could be TRBD1 or TRBD2 (5 bases each). The V gene lost 5 bases and the J gene lost 4 bases, with 12 bases spanning the gap. Germline CDR1 DFQATT, CDR2 SNEGSKA (reference sequence). The CDR3 runs to 14 residues. The CDR3 region is CSADRDAGANVLTF. The CDR3, as DNA: TGCAGTGCTGACCGGGACGCCGGGGCCAACGTCCTGACTTTC.

This clonotype was counted a few times. The V and J genes are TRBV12-3 or TRBV12-4 and TRBJ2-2, with D uncertain. Trimming pared 6 bases from V and 2 bases from J, leaving 1 base between. The CDR3 runs 11 residues. The CDR3 loop reads CASSNTGELFF. For the CDR3, the DNA is TGTGCCAGCAGCAACACCGGGGAGCTGTTTTTT.

The J gene is TRBJ2-2, the V gene TRBV5-1; no firm D call. Per the germline V gene, CDR1 is SGHRS and CDR2 is YFSETQ. CDR3 length: 14 residues. The V end lost 0 bases, the J end lost 1 base, and 4 bases lay between the germline ends. The CDR3 is CASSLGENTGELFF. CDR3 coding DNA: TGCGCCAGCAGCTTGGGGGAGAACACCGGGGAGCTGTTTTTT.

The DNA of the CDR3 is TGTGCCAGCAGTCGACAGATGACAGGGGTCGAAGCTTTCTTT. Translated, it gives CASSRQMTGVEAFF. The V and J genes are TRBV6-2 or TRBV6-3 and TRBJ1-1; 8 nucleotides align to TRBD1. V lost 5 bases and J lost 8; bases outside the gene matches: 10. Per germline, CDR1 MNHEY and CDR2 SVGEGT. The CDR3 totals 14 residues.

The genes are TRBV4-1 and TRBJ1-2; D might be TRBD1 (5 bases). Germline values: CDR1 MGHRA, CDR2 YSYEKL. There are 15 residues in the CDR3. V was cut by 1 base and J by 0 bases, with 9 bases left in between. This CDR3 reads CASSQGTLANYGYTF. Here the CDR3 DNA reads TGCGCCAGCAGCCAAGGGACACTAGCTAACTATGGCTACACCTTC.

This clonotype was detected a few times. V usage is TRBV20-1 and J usage is TRBJ2-7; a weak D match, TRBD2 (6 bases). The CDR3 consists of 13 residues. Germline V gene sequence: CDR1 DFQATT, CDR2 SNEGSKA (reference sequence). Trimming pared 0 bases from V and 7 bases from J, leaving 13 bases between. The CDR3 spells CSARDLEGAEQYF. The CDR3 coding sequence is TGCAGTGCTAGAGATTTGGAGGGCGCGGAGCAGTACTTC.

This clonotype has more than one count but fewer than ten. The chain carries TRBV9 and TRBJ1-2, with D hard to call. There are 14 residues in the CDR3. V dropped 3 bases and J dropped 2 bases, with 11 bases sitting between them. CDR1 is SGDLS and CDR2 is YYNGEE in the germline V gene. The CDR3, as DNA: TGTGCCAGCAGCGCGGACGACACGAACTATGGCTACACCTTC. Residues: CASSADDTNYGYTF.

This clonotype was detected a few times. V and J are TRBV7-2 and TRBJ2-4; 11 bases are a match to TRBD1. Germline CDR1 is SGHTA and CDR2 is FQGNSA. V lost 1 base and J lost 6; bases outside the gene matches: 5. The length of the CDR3 is 16 residues. CDR3 DNA: TGTGCCAGCAGCTTAGATGGGACAGGGGGGCGAAACATTCAGTACTTC. As protein: CASSLDGTGGRNIQYF.

This clonotype was seen ten or more times. The rearrangement links TRBV10-2 to TRBJ2-7, with D perhaps TRBD1 (5 bases). V dropped 0 bases and J dropped 2 bases, with 8 bases sitting between them. This CDR3 contains 14 residues. Germline assignment: CDR1 WSHSY and CDR2 SAAADI. The CDR3 here is CASSESWGPYEQYF. As DNA, the CDR3 is TGCGCCAGCAGTGAGTCGTGGGGCCCCTACGAGCAGTACTTC.

To note about this clonotype: The junction does not match germline at one end; this may be a read error. This chain uses TRBV12-3 or TRBV12-4 with TRBJ2-3; 8 nucleotides agree with TRBD2. The CDR3 is made up of 14 amino acids. The CDR3 sequence is CASNVAGPTDTQCF. CDR3 sequence (DNA): TGTGCCAGCAACGTAGCGGGGCCCACAGATACGCAGTGTTTT.

This clonotype was observed a few times. V is TRBV6-2 or TRBV6-3 and J is TRBJ2-7; possibly TRBD2 for D (6 bases). Germline V gene data show CDR1 as MNHEY and CDR2 as SVGEGT. The CDR3 is 13 amino acids. Trimming cost V 4 bases and J 7 bases, with 14 bases left between them. CDR3 bases: TGTGCCAGCAGTTCCCTAGCGACGGGAGAGCAGTACTTC. It yields the protein CASSSLATGEQYF.